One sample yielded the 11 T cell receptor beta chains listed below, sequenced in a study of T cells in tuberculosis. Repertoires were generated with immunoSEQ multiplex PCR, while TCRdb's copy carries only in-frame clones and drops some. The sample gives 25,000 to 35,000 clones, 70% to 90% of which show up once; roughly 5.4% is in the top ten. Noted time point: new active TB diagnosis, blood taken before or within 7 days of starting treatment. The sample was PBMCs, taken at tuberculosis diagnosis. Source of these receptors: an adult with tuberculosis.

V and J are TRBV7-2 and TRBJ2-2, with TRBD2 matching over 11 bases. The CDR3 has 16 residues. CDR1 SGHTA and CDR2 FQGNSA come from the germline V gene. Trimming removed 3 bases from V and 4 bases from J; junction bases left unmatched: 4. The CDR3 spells CASSFSGGAGTGELFF. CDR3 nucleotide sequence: TGTGCCAGCAGCTTTAGCGGGGGGGCGGGCACCGGGGAGCTGTTTTTT.

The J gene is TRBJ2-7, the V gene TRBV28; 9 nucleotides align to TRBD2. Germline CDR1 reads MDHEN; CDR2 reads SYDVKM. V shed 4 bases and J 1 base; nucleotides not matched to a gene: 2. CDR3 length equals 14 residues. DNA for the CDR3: TGTGCCAGCAGTTCTAGCGGGATTTCCTACGAGCAGTACTTC. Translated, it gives CASSSSGISYEQYF.

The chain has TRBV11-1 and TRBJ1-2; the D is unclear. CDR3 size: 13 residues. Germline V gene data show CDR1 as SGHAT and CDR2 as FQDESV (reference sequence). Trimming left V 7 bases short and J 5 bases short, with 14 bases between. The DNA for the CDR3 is TGTGCCAGCACCCGGAACCCGCGGTATGGCTACACCTTC. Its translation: CASTRNPRYGYTF.

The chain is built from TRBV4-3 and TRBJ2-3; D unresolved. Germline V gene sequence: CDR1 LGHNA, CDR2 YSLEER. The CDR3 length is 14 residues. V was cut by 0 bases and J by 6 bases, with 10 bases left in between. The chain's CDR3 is CASSQDYEPDTQYF. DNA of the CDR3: TGCGCCAGCAGCCAAGATTATGAGCCGGATACGCAGTATTTT.

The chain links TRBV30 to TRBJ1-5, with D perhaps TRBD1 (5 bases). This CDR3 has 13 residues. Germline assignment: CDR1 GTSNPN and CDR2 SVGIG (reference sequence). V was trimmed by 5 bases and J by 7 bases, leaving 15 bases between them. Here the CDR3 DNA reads TGTGCCTGGGGGACCCAAGCGGGACAGCCCCAGCATTTT. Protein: CAWGTQAGQPQHF.

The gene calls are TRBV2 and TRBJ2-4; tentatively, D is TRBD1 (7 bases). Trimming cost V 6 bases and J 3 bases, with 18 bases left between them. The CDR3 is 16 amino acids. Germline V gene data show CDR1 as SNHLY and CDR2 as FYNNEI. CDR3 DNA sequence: TGTGCCAGCAGGGACGGGTCAGGGGGGAACAAAAACATTCAGTACTTC. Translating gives CASRDGSGGNKNIQYF.

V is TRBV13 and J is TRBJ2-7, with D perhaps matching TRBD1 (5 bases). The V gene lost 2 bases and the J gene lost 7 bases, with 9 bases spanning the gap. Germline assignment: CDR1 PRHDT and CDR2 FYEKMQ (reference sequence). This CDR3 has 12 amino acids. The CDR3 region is CASSLKKGEQYF. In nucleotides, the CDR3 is TGTGCCAGCAGCTTAAAAAAGGGGGAGCAGTACTTC.

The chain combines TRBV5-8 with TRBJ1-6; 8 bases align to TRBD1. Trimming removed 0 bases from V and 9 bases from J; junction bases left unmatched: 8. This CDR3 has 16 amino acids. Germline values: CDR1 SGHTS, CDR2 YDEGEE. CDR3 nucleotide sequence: TGTGCCAGCAGCTTGGAATGGCGACAGGGGAGTTCACCCCTCCACTTT. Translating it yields CASSLEWRQGSSPLHF.

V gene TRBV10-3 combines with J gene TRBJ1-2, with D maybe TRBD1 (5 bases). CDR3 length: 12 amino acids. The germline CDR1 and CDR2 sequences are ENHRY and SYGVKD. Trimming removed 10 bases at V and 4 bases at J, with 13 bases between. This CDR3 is CATLGASYGYTF. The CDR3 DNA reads TGTGCCACCCTTGGGGCCTCCTATGGCTACACCTTC.

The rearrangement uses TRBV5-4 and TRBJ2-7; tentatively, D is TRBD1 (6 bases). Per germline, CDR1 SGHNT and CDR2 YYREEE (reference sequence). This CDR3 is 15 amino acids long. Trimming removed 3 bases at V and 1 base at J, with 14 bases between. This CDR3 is CASSSGTLSSYEQYF. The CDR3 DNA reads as TGTGCCAGCAGCTCTGGGACACTATCGTCCTACGAGCAGTACTTC. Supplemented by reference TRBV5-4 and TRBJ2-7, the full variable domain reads ETGVTQSPTHLIKTRGQQVTLRCSSQSGHNTVSWYQQALGQGPQFIFQYYREEENGRGNFPPRFSGLQFPNYSSELNVNALELDDSALYLCASSSGTLSSYEQYFGPGTRLTVT.

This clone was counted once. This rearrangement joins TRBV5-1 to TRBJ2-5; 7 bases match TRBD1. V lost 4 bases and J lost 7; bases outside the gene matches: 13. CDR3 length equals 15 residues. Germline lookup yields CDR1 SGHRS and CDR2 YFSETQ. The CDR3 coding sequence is TGCGCCAGCAGCCCAACCCCGACAGGGACAATGACCCAGTACTTC. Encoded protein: CASSPTPTGTMTQYF.